This record looks at one T cell receptor beta chain sequence and its context. Antigen: not known. Other DNA sequences of this sample code for an identical CDR3. The sample is drawn from a study of shared clonotypes between healthy human individuals. Using immunoSEQ multiplex PCR, the repertoire was profiled, and TCRdb retains in-frame clones only, with some absent. This table has 1,500,000 or so clones, about 98.5% appearing once. CDR3 size: 13 residues. V lost 3 bases and J 2 bases, leaving 8 bases between the germline ends. In germline, CDR1 is SGHRS, CDR2 YFSETQ. Study-wide results and limits: When compared with the clonotypes that were shared by all four sorted-subset donors, the non-shared clonotypes turned out to have lower generation probabilities. Larger estimated richness was generally recorded for naive subsets relative to memory subsets. Naive CD4 clonotypes overlapped across a handful of donors at roughly 5.1%.

V is TRBV5-1 and J is TRBJ1-1, with D perhaps matching TRBD1 (6 bases). The origin of this receptor is a man aged 25-45 years in good health. Sequencing was performed on naive CD4+ T cells sorted from blood. Noted subset: CD45RA+ positively selected. In DNA, the CDR3 is TGCGCCAGCAGCTCGACAGGCAACACTGAAGCTTTCTTT. Translated, it gives CASSSTGNTEAFF.